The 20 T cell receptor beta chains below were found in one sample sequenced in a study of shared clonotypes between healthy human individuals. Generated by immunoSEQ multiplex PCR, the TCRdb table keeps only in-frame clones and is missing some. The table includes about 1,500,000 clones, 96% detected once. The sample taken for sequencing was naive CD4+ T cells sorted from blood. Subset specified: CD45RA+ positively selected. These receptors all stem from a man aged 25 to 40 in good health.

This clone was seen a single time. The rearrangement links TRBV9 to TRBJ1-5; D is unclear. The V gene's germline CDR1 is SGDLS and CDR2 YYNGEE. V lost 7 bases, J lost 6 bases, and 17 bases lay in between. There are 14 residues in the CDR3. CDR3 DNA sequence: TGTGCCAGCGCCCTGGCGGCGGCGGGTCAGCCCCAGCATTTT. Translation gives CASALAAAGQPQHF.

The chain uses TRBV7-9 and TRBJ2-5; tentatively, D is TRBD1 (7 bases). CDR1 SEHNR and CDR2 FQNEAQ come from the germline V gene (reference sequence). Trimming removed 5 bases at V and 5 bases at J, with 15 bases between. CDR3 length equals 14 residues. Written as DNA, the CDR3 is TGTGCCAGCAGCCGAACAGGGGCGGGGGAGACCCAGTACTTC. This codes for CASSRTGAGETQYF.

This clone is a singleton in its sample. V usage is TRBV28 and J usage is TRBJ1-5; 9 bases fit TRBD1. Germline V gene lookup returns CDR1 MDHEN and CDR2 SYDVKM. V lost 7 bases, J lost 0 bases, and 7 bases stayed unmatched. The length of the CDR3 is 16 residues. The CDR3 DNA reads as TGTGCCAGCATTGAAGGGACAGGGTATAGCAATCAGCCCCAGCATTTT. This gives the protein CASIEGTGYSNQPQHF.

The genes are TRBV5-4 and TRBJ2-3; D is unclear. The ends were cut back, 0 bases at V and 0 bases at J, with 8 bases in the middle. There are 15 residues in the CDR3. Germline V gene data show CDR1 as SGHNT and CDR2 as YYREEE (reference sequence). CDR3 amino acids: CASSLEAFSTDTQYF. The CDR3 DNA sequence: TGTGCCAGCAGCTTGGAGGCCTTTAGCACAGATACGCAGTATTTT.

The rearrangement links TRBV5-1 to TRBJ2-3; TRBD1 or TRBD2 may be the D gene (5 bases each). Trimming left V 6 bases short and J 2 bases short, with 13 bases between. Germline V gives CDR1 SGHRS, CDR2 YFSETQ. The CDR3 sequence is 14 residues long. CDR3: CASTRMGDTDTQYF. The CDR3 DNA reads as TGCGCCAGCACCCGAATGGGGGACACAGATACGCAGTATTTT. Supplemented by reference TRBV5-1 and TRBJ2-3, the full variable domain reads KAGVTQTPRYLIKTRGQQVTLSCSPISGHRSVSWYQQTPGQGLQFLFEYFSETQRNKGNFPGRFSGRQFSNSRSEMNVSTLELGDSALYLCASTRMGDTDTQYFGPGTRLTVL.

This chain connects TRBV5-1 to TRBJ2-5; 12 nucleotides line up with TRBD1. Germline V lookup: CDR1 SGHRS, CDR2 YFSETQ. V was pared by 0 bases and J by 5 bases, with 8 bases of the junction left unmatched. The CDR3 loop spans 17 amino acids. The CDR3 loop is CASSLARDRGRFETQYF. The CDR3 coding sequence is TGCGCCAGCAGCTTGGCCCGGGACAGGGGGCGATTTGAGACCCAGTACTTC.

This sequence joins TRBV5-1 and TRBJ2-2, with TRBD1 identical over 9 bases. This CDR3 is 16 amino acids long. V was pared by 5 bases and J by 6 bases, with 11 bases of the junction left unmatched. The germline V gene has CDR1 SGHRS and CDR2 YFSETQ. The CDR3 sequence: CASSRIPGQGPGELFF. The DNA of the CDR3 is TGCGCCAGCAGTCGGATCCCGGGACAGGGCCCCGGGGAGCTGTTTTTT.

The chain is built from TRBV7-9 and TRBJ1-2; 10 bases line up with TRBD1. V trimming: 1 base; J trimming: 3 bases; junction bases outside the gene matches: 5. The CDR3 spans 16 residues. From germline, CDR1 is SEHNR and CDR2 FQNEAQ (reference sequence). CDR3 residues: CASSLGQGARDYGYTF. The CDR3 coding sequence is TGTGCCAGCAGCTTAGGACAGGGGGCGCGGGACTATGGCTACACCTTC.

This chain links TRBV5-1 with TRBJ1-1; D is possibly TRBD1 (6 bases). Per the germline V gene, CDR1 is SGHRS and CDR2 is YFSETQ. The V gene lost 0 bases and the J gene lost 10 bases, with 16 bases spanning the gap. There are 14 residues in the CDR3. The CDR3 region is CASSLGGWDKGAFF. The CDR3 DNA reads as TGCGCCAGCAGCTTGGGCGGCTGGGACAAGGGAGCTTTCTTT. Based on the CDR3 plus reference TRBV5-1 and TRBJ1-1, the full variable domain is KAGVTQTPRYLIKTRGQQVTLSCSPISGHRSVSWYQQTPGQGLQFLFEYFSETQRNKGNFPGRFSGRQFSNSRSEMNVSTLELGDSALYLCASSLGGWDKGAFFGQGTRLTVV.

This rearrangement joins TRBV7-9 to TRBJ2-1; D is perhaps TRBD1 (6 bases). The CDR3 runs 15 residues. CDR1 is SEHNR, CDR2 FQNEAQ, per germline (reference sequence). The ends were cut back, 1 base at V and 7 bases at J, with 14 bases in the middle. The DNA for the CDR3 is TGTGCCAGCAGCTTAGTACAGGGAGTTTGGAATGAGCAGTTCTTC. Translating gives CASSLVQGVWNEQFF.

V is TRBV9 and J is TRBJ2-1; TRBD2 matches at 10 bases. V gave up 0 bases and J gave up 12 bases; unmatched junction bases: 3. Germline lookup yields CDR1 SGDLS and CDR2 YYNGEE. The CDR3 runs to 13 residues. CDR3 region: CASSVDLAGGQFF. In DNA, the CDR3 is TGTGCCAGCAGCGTAGACTTAGCGGGAGGGCAGTTCTTC. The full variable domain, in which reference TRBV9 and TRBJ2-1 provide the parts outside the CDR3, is DSGVTQTPKHLITATGQRVTLRCSPRSGDLSVYWYQQSLDQGLQFLIQYYNGEERAKGNILERFSAQQFPDLHSELNLSSLELGDSALYFCASSVDLAGGQFFGPGTRLTVL.

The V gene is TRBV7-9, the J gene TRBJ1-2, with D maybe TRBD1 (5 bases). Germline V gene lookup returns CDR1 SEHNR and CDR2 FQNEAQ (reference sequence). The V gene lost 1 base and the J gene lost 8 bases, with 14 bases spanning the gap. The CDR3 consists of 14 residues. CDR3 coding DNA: TGTGCCAGCAGCTTAGATTCAGGGCTGAGAGGCTACACCTTC. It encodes CASSLDSGLRGYTF.

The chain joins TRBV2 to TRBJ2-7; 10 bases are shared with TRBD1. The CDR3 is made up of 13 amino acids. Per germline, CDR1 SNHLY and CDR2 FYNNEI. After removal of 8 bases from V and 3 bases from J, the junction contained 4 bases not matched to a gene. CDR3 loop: CASERTGGYEQYF. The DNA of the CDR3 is TGTGCCAGCGAAAGGACAGGGGGCTACGAGCAGTACTTC. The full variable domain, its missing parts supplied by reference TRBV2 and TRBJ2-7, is EPEVTQTPSHQVTQMGQEVILRCVPISNHLYFYWYRQILGQKVEFLVSFYNNEISEKSEIFDDQFSVERPDGSNFTLKIRSTKLEDSAMYFCASERTGGYEQYFGPGTRLTVT.

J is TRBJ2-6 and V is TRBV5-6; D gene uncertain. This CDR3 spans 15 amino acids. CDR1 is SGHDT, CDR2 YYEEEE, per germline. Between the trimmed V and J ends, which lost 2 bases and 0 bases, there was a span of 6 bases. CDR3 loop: CASSFRTSGANVLTF. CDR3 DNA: TGTGCCAGCAGCTTCCGCACCTCTGGGGCCAACGTCCTGACTTTC.

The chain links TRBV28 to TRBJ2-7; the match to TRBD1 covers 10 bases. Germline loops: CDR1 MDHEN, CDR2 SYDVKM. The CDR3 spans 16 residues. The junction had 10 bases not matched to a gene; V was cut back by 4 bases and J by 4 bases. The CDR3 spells CASSSVGDRGTYEQYF. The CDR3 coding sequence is TGTGCCAGCAGTTCCGTCGGGGACAGGGGTACTTACGAGCAGTACTTC.

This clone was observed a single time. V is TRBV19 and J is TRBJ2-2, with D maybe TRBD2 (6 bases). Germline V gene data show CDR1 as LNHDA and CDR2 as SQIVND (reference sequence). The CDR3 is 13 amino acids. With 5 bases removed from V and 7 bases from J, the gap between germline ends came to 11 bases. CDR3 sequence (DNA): TGTGCCAGTAGTGACTGGAGGGTCGGGGAGCTGTTTTTT. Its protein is CASSDWRVGELFF.

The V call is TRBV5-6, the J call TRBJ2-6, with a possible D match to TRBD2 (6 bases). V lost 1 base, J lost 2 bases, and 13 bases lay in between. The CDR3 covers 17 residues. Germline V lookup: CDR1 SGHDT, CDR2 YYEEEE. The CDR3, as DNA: TGTGCCAGCAGCTTGTATACGGGAGTAGCTGGGGCCAACGTCCTGACTTTC. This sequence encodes CASSLYTGVAGANVLTF.

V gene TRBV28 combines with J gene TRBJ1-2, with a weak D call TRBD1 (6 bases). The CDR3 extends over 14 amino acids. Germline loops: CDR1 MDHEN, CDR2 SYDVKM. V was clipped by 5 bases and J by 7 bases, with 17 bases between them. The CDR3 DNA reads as TGTGCCAGCAGTCTCCTTGGGGGCAGGAGTGGCTACACCTTC. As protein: CASSLLGGRSGYTF.

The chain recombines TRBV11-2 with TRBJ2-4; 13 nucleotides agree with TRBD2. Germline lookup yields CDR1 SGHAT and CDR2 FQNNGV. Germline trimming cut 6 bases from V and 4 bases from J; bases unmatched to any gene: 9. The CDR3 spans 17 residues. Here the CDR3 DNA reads TGTGCCAGCAGAAAAACTAGCGGGAGGGTGGGGAAAAACATTCAGTACTTC. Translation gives CASRKTSGRVGKNIQYF.

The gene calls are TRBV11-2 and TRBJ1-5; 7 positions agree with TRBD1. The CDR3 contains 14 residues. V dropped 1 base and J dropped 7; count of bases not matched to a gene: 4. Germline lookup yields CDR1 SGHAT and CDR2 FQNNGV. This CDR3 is CASSLVLDRQPQHF. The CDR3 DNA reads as TGTGCCAGCAGCTTAGTGTTGGACAGGCAGCCCCAGCATTTT.